Listed below are T cell receptor beta chains from one sample, sequenced in a study of regulatory T cells in long-lasting Graves disease. From the multiplex PCR reads, TCRdb called clonotypes with MiXCR, one entry per CDR3 protein. The sample lists roughly 400,000 distinct CDR3 sequences, 16% occurring once. This sample also belongs to another study, concerning T cells in Graves' hyperthyroidism and ophthalmopathy.

Sequenced material: peripheral blood mononuclear cells (PBMCs), taken at new diagnosis, from a patient treated with antithyroid drugs. The receptors were sampled from a woman between 18 and 29 years old with Graves disease. Both conserved end residues are part of each CDR3. The D gene is left open where the match is weak. Some rows mark clone size as missing; the rest say once, few, many or name a class of expanded clone.

cdr3_length: 15
clone_size: .
j_call: TRBJ2-2
d_call: .
v_call: TRBV9
cdr3_aa: CASSGRMTNTGELFF
cdr3_nt: TGTGCCAGCAGCGGTAGAATGACGAACACCGGGGAGCTGTTTTTT

cdr3_length: 13
clone_size: .
j_call: TRBJ1-3
d_call: .
v_call: TRBV6-1
cdr3_aa: CASQLTSGNTIYF
cdr3_nt: TGTGCCAGCCAACTAACCTCTGGAAACACCATATATTTT

cdr3_length: 15
clone_size: many
j_call: TRBJ1-4
d_call: TRBD1
v_call: TRBV2
cdr3_aa: CASSEQGARGEKLFF
cdr3_nt: TGTGCCAGCAGTGAACAGGGGGCGCGAGGGGAAAAACTGTTTTTT

cdr3_length: 16
clone_size: many
j_call: TRBJ2-2
d_call: TRBD2
v_call: TRBV9
cdr3_aa: CASSTSGRAVTGELFF
cdr3_nt: TGTGCCAGCAGCACTAGCGGGAGGGCCGTCACCGGGGAGCTGTTTTTT

cdr3_length: 12
clone_size: many
j_call: TRBJ1-1
d_call: .
v_call: TRBV20-1
cdr3_aa: CSAELRDTEAFF
cdr3_nt: TGCAGTGCTGAACTCAGGGACACTGAAGCTTTCTTT

cdr3_length: 15
clone_size: many
j_call: TRBJ2-3
d_call: .
v_call: TRBV20-1
cdr3_aa: CSASVLDSSTDTQYF
cdr3_nt: TGCAGTGCTAGTGTGCTCGACTCTAGCACAGATACGCAGTATTTT

cdr3_length: 14
clone_size: many
j_call: TRBJ1-1
d_call: .
v_call: TRBV11-3
cdr3_aa: CASSIGNRNTEAFF
cdr3_nt: TGTGCCAGCAGCATAGGGAACAGAAACACTGAAGCTTTCTTT

cdr3_length: 14
clone_size: many
j_call: TRBJ2-1
d_call: TRBD1
v_call: TRBV18
cdr3_aa: CASSPGTGFDEQFF
cdr3_nt: TGTGCCAGCTCTCCCGGGACAGGATTTGATGAGCAGTTCTTC

cdr3_length: 16
clone_size: many
j_call: TRBJ2-1
d_call: TRBD1
v_call: TRBV24-1
cdr3_aa: CATSDRRDRTYNEQFF
cdr3_nt: TGTGCCACCAGTGATCGCCGGGACAGGACTTACAATGAGCAGTTCTTC

cdr3_length: 15
clone_size: many
j_call: TRBJ1-2
d_call: TRBD1
v_call: TRBV3-1
cdr3_aa: CASSQQGAQSSGYTF
cdr3_nt: TGTGCCAGCAGCCAACAGGGGGCGCAGAGCAGTGGCTACACCTTC

cdr3_length: 14
clone_size: many
j_call: TRBJ2-5
d_call: .
v_call: TRBV11-3
cdr3_aa: CASGSLRNQETQYF
cdr3_nt: TGTGCCAGCGGCTCCCTCAGAAACCAAGAGACCCAGTACTTC